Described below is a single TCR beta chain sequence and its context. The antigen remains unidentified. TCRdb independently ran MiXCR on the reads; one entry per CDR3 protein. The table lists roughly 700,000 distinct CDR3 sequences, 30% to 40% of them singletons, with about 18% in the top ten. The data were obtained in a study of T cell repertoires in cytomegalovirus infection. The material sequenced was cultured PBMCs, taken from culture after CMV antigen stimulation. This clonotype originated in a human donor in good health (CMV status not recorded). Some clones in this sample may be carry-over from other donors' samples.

The CDR3 nucleotides read TGTGCCAGCAGCTACGTAACAGGGATGGGCTATGGCTACACCTTC. The encoded protein is CASSYVTGMGYGYTF. V usage is TRBV9 and J usage is TRBJ1-2, with D maybe TRBD1 (6 bases). Germline V CDR1 and CDR2: SGDLS, YYNGEE. The CDR3 covers 15 residues. Trimming left V 4 bases short and J 4 bases short, with 17 bases between.